These 27 T cell receptor beta chains share one sample of origin, sequenced in a study of blood T cell repertoires in COVID-19. Clones were read by immunoSEQ multiplex PCR, and TCRdb kept only the in-frame ones, dropping some. The sample consists of tens of thousands of clones, approximately 80% of them appearing once. Sequencing used peripheral blood. These receptors came from a human donor in a cohort sampled during active or convalescent COVID-19.

This chain uses TRBV9 with TRBJ2-5; tentatively, D is TRBD1 (6 bases). Looked up from germline, CDR1 is SGDLS and CDR2 is YYNGEE. V was cut by 3 bases and J by 4 bases, with 16 bases left in between. This CDR3 contains 15 residues. The CDR3 bases are TGTGCCAGCAGCGGACTCGGGACCAGGGGAGAGACCCAGTACTTC. Its protein is CASSGLGTRGETQYF.

The rearrangement links TRBV18 to TRBJ2-5; D may be TRBD1 (5 bases). Germline-derived CDR1 and CDR2 are KGHSH and LQKENI. The CDR3 sequence is 15 residues long. V lost 3 bases and J lost 5, with 16 bases in between. The CDR3 sequence is CASSPLKGAAETQYF. CDR3 sequence (DNA): TGTGCCAGCTCACCGTTGAAAGGGGCCGCCGAGACCCAGTACTTC.

This chain links TRBV7-8 with TRBJ2-7; tentative D call: TRBD1 (5 bases). Trimming left V 5 bases short and J 0 bases short, with 17 bases between. The CDR3 is 16 residues long. From germline, CDR1 is SGHVS and CDR2 FQNEAQ. The CDR3 reads CASSRNLGQDSYEQYF. As DNA, the CDR3 is TGTGCCAGCAGCCGCAACTTGGGGCAGGACTCCTACGAGCAGTACTTC.

The genes are TRBV3-1 (or the pseudogene TRBV3-2) and TRBJ2-3; D is uncertain. This CDR3 spans 16 amino acids. The germline V gene has CDR1 LGHDT and CDR2 YNNKEL (reference sequence). Trimming removed 0 bases from V and 2 bases from J, with 12 bases in between. The CDR3 nucleotides read TGTGCCAGCAGCCAAGATTTGCGACTTTACACAGATACGCAGTATTTT. The encoded protein is CASSQDLRLYTDTQYF.

The chain links TRBV12-3 or TRBV12-4 to TRBJ2-7; tentatively, D is TRBD1 (5 bases). The CDR3 sequence is 11 residues long. V shed 5 bases and J shed 4 bases, with 6 bases lying between them. The CDR3 loop reads CASSRQYEQYF. DNA for the CDR3: TGTGCCAGCAGTCGACAGTACGAGCAGTACTTC.

This chain connects TRBV6-4 to TRBJ2-7; TRBD2 agrees at 12 bases. V shed 4 bases and J 3 bases; nucleotides not matched to a gene: 4. This CDR3 has 15 amino acids. Germline-derived CDR1 and CDR2 are MRHNA and SNTAGT. As DNA, the CDR3 is TGTGCCAGCAGTGGGACTAGCGGGGCCAGCTACGAGCAGTACTTC. This translates into CASSGTSGASYEQYF.

Only a few counts were recorded for this clone. The V gene is TRBV4-3, the J gene TRBJ1-2; TRBD1 matches at 8 bases. V lost 4 bases, J lost 4 bases, and 2 bases stayed unmatched. The CDR3 totals 13 residues. Per the germline V gene, CDR1 is LGHNA and CDR2 is YSLEER. CDR3 bases: TGCGCCAGCAGCCCCGACAGGGGCTATGGCTACACCTTC. Translation: CASSPDRGYGYTF.

A few counts support this clone. The rearrangement joins TRBV7-3 to TRBJ2-1, with 8 nucleotides matching TRBD1. From germline, CDR1 is SGHTA and CDR2 FQGTGA. V lost 5 bases and J lost 6; bases outside the gene matches: 9. This CDR3 region has 15 residues. The CDR3, as DNA: TGTGCCAGCAGCCGCGGACAGGGAATAAGCAATGAGCAGTTCTTC. Its protein product is CASSRGQGISNEQFF.

This chain joins TRBV7-9 and TRBJ1-4; D unclear. Germline CDR1 is SEHNR and CDR2 is FQNEAQ (reference sequence). The V end lost 1 base, the J end lost 0 bases, and 3 bases lay between the germline ends. This CDR3 is 14 amino acids long. DNA for the CDR3: TGTGCCAGCAGCTTAGGGCCAACTAATGAAAAACTGTTTTTT. This translates into CASSLGPTNEKLFF. Drawing the rest from reference TRBV7-9 and TRBJ1-4, the complete variable domain is DTGVSQNPRHKITKRGQNVTFRCDPISEHNRLYWYRQTLGQGPEFLTYFQNEAQLEKSRLLSDRFSAERPKGSFSTLEIQRTEQGDSAMYLCASSLGPTNEKLFFGSGTQLSVL.

The rearrangement uses TRBV12-3 or TRBV12-4 and TRBJ2-5, with D possibly matching TRBD2 (7 bases). V was trimmed by 8 bases and J by 5 bases, leaving 15 bases between them. This CDR3 region has 13 residues. The DNA of the CDR3 is TGTGCCAGCTCCGAGGGGGGGCCGGAGACCCAGTACTTC. Its translation is CASSEGGPETQYF.

The sample holds one count of this clone. The genes are TRBV6-6 and TRBJ1-2, with 8 positions matching TRBD1. J lost 6 bases, V lost 5 bases, and 5 bases had no gene match. The germline CDR1 and CDR2 sequences are MNHNY and SVGAGI (reference sequence). The CDR3 consists of 13 residues. CDR3 nucleotide sequence: TGTGCCAGCAGTAGAGGACAGGGCCATGGCTACACCTTC. Residues: CASSRGQGHGYTF.

V and J are TRBV11-2 and TRBJ2-7; 7 bases align to TRBD1. Germline V gives CDR1 SGHAT, CDR2 FQNNGV. Unmatched junction bases numbered 8, after V lost 5 bases and J lost 7 bases. The CDR3 runs 13 residues. The CDR3 DNA sequence: TGTGCCAGCAGCCACAGGGGCCCTGGTGAGCAGTACTTC. As protein: CASSHRGPGEQYF. Full variable domain (missing parts from reference TRBV11-2 and TRBJ2-7): EAGVAQSPRYKIIEKRQSVAFWCNPISGHATLYWYQQILGQGPKLLIQFQNNGVVDDSQLPKDRFSAERLKGVDSTLKIQPAKLEDSAVYLCASSHRGPGEQYFGPGTRLTVT.

This chain joins TRBV5-4 and TRBJ2-3; 9 nucleotides line up with TRBD2. V lost 4 bases and J lost 2; bases outside the gene matches: 11. This CDR3 region has 17 residues. Looked up from germline, CDR1 is SGHNT and CDR2 is YYREEE (reference sequence). CDR3 sequence (DNA): TGTGCCAGCAGCCCCGGGGCGGGGGGGCCGACCACAGATACGCAGTATTTT. This gives the protein CASSPGAGGPTTDTQYF.

The chain is built from TRBV2 and TRBJ1-3; 7 bases match TRBD1. The CDR3 contains 15 residues. The junction had 2 bases not matched to a gene; V was cut back by 3 bases and J by 0 bases. Looked up from germline, CDR1 is SNHLY and CDR2 is FYNNEI. The CDR3 loop is CASSDRGHSGNTIYF. The CDR3 DNA reads TGTGCCAGCAGTGATAGGGGGCACTCTGGAAACACCATATATTTT.

The gene calls are TRBV29-1 and TRBJ2-1; TRBD1 agrees at 12 bases. Germline V gene sequence: CDR1 SQVTM, CDR2 ANQGSEA. The CDR3 covers 12 residues. The ends lost 7 bases at V and 14 bases at J; junction bases unmatched: 9. The DNA of the CDR3 is TGCAGCGCCGGAAAAGGGACAGGGGGCAAGTTCTTC. Its protein is CSAGKGTGGKFF.

The rearrangement joins TRBV6-5 to TRBJ1-2; 10 bases match TRBD1. The CDR3 contains 16 residues. The J segment lost 4 bases and the V segment lost 0 bases, leaving 5 bases of the junction unmatched. Germline assignment: CDR1 MNHEY and CDR2 SVGAGI. CDR3 bases: TGTGCCAGCAGTTACTCGAGGACAGGGGGGAGCTATGGCTACACCTTC. Amino acids: CASSYSRTGGSYGYTF.

The chain has TRBV2 and TRBJ2-7; D is possibly TRBD1 (5 bases). With 6 bases removed from V and 2 bases from J, the gap between germline ends came to 14 bases. The germline V gene encodes CDR1 SNHLY and CDR2 FYNNEI. There are 14 residues in the CDR3. The CDR3 DNA is TGTGCCAGCAGCAGGGCGCAGTCTACCTACGAGCAGTACTTC. Its translation is CASSRAQSTYEQYF.

The genes are TRBV27 and TRBJ2-1; 7 bases are shared with TRBD2. The CDR3 contains 12 residues. V was pared by 5 bases and J by 10 bases, with 5 bases of the junction left unmatched. Germline CDR1 MNHEY, CDR2 SMNVEV (reference sequence). CDR3 in amino acids: CASSGGVLEQFF. The CDR3 nucleotides are TGTGCCAGCAGTGGGGGGGTGTTGGAGCAGTTCTTC.

The V gene is TRBV19, the J gene TRBJ2-5; TRBD2 matches 8 bases. The CDR3 is 15 amino acids. Per the germline V gene, CDR1 is LNHDA and CDR2 is SQIVND (reference sequence). With V trimmed by 3 bases and J by 2 bases, 5 bases remained unmatched. The CDR3, as DNA: TGTGCCAGTAGTATCTCAGCGGGGGCTCAAGAGACCCAGTACTTC. It is translated as CASSISAGAQETQYF.

The chain recombines TRBV11-3 with TRBJ1-5; maybe TRBD1 (6 bases). Germline V gene lookup returns CDR1 SGHNT and CDR2 YENEEA. The CDR3 spans 16 residues. V lost 7 bases, J lost 2 bases, and 18 bases lay in between. CDR3 amino acids: CASTPLEKGGNQPQHF. CDR3 coding DNA: TGTGCCAGCACCCCTCTCGAGAAGGGGGGCAATCAGCCCCAGCATTTT.

The chain recombines TRBV5-6 with TRBJ2-7; 11 bases fit TRBD1. With 3 bases clipped from V and 2 bases from J, the junction kept 4 bases outside the gene matches. CDR3 length: 15 residues. CDR1 and CDR2 from the germline V gene are SGHDT and YYEEEE. This CDR3 is CASSWDRGVTYEQYF. CDR3 sequence (DNA): TGTGCCAGCAGCTGGGACAGGGGGGTAACCTACGAGCAGTACTTC.

This rearrangement joins TRBV12-3 or TRBV12-4 to TRBJ2-1; perhaps TRBD2 as D (7 bases). Between the trimmed V and J ends, which lost 3 bases and 8 bases, there was a span of 11 bases. The CDR3 is 13 amino acids. The DNA of the CDR3 is TGTGCCAGCAGTTTCGGGGGGCCCGATGAGCAGTTCTTC. It codes for CASSFGGPDEQFF.

The rearrangement links TRBV7-2 to TRBJ1-5; tentatively, D is TRBD1 (6 bases). The ends were cut back, 5 bases at V and 3 bases at J, with 14 bases in the middle. The CDR3 has 15 residues. Germline CDR1 reads SGHTA; CDR2 reads FQGNSA. The CDR3 DNA reads as TGTGCCAGCAGCCAAGCCGGGACATCCAATCAGCCCCAGCATTTT. Amino acid sequence: CASSQAGTSNQPQHF.

The chain is built from TRBV7-8 and TRBJ2-7; TRBD2 matches 9 bases. This CDR3 has 16 residues. Trimming took 1 base from V and 7 from J; bases not matched to a gene: 11. Germline V CDR1 and CDR2: SGHVS, FQNEAQ. In nucleotides, the CDR3 is TGTGCCAGCAGCTTAGAGGGTAGCGGGGGCTACTCTGAGCAGTACTTC. Translated: CASSLEGSGGYSEQYF.

The chain links TRBV6-5 to TRBJ1-4; no clear D gene. The germline gives CDR1 MNHEY, CDR2 SVGAGI. The CDR3 is 14 amino acids. Trimming removed 2 bases at V and 8 bases at J, with 12 bases between. CDR3 residues: CASSYPEDREKLFF. The CDR3 region has the DNA TGTGCCAGCAGTTACCCGGAGGATCGGGAAAAACTGTTTTTT.

The chain has TRBV2 and TRBJ1-5, with TRBD1 matching over 10 bases. Germline CDR1 SNHLY, CDR2 FYNNEI. CDR3 length: 17 residues. V lost 6 bases, J lost 2 bases, and 10 bases stayed unmatched. The CDR3 sequence: CASRGTGVFLGNQPQHF. As DNA, the CDR3 is TGTGCCAGCAGGGGGACAGGGGTCTTTTTAGGCAATCAGCCCCAGCATTTT.

V and J are TRBV12-3 or TRBV12-4 and TRBJ1-2; TRBD1 agrees at 7 bases. This CDR3 is 13 amino acids long. Losses at the gene ends were 7 bases for V and 4 bases for J; bases not matched to a gene: 6. CDR3 bases: TGTGCCAGCACCTTCCGGGACAGCTATGGCTACACCTTC. Its translation: CASTFRDSYGYTF.